This T cell receptor beta chain was recorded in a study of patients and donors after allogeneic stem cell transplantation. TCRdb redid the calling of the RT-PCR reads with MiXCR, one entry per CDR3 protein. The sample holds about a million distinct CDR3 sequences; roughly 18% are singletons and the top ten take around 5.5%. Germline lookup yields CDR1 MNHEY and CDR2 SVGEGT. Trimming shortened V by 0 bases and J by 2 bases, and 12 bases separated the two germline ends. CDR3 length: 16 amino acids. Source material: blood, either unsorted or a sorted T cell fraction (not recorded which). V is TRBV6-2 or TRBV6-3 and J is TRBJ2-3; tentative D call: TRBD2 (6 bases). The TCR sequence derives from a human donor who was either an allogeneic HSCT recipient or a stem cell or donor lymphocyte infusion donor (not recorded which). It is not recorded whose cells these are; they may come from a transplant donor. The CDR3 sequence is CASSYSRREPTDTQYF. For the CDR3, the DNA is TGTGCCAGCAGTTACTCGAGGCGGGAACCCACAGATACGCAGTATTTT.